The 20 T cell receptor beta chains below all came from one sample that was sequenced in a study of T cells in localized non-small cell lung cancer. Sequencing was performed with immunoSEQ multiplex PCR; in TCRdb, only in-frame clones are kept and a portion is missing. The sample includes tens of thousands of clones, roughly 90% of them seen just once. Sequences were derived from peripheral blood, sampled before any cancer treatment. These receptors were collected from a man aged 40-75 years with stage I squamous cell lung carcinoma.

V and J are TRBV7-2 and TRBJ1-3; possibly TRBD1 for D (5 bases). V shed 1 base and J shed 0 bases, with 16 bases lying between them. From germline, CDR1 is SGHTA and CDR2 FQGNSA. The CDR3 has 18 amino acids. CDR3 amino acids: CASSLDRPGRSSGNTIYF. DNA of the CDR3: TGTGCCAGCAGCTTAGATCGGCCGGGACGTAGCTCTGGAAACACCATATATTTT.

The rearrangement uses TRBV30 and TRBJ2-1; TRBD2 matches 10 bases. CDR3 length equals 18 residues. Trimming at V came to 2 bases and at J to 5 bases, leaving 15 bases not matched to a gene. Germline CDR1 reads GTSNPN; CDR2 reads SVGIG (reference sequence). The CDR3 protein is CAWSKLAGEGWPHNEQFF. In DNA form, the CDR3 reads TGTGCCTGGAGTAAGCTAGCGGGAGAAGGCTGGCCCCACAATGAGCAGTTCTTC.

The genes are TRBV6-1 and TRBJ2-7, with D possibly being TRBD2 (5 bases). CDR3 length equals 14 residues. V dropped 8 bases and J dropped 5 bases, with 19 bases sitting between them. The germline gives CDR1 MNHNS, CDR2 SASEGT. The CDR3 coding sequence is TGTGCCAGCTTAGGCTGGGAGCTAGCACACGAGCAGTACTTC. Translation: CASLGWELAHEQYF.

The chain combines TRBV11-3 with TRBJ2-3, with 12 bases lining up with TRBD2. V shed 5 bases, J shed 0 bases, and the junction held 15 bases outside the gene matches. The length of the CDR3 is 20 residues. The germline V gene encodes CDR1 SGHNT and CDR2 YENEEA. CDR3: CASSDNTRTSGATSTDTQYF. In DNA form, the CDR3 reads TGTGCCAGCAGCGATAACACCAGGACTAGCGGGGCAACTAGCACAGATACGCAGTATTTT.

This chain uses TRBV23-1 with TRBJ1-5; unclear D gene. TRBV23-1 has ORF status, its function being uncertain. The CDR3 is 12 residues long. Trimming took 3 bases from V and 4 from J, leaving 4 bases between them. The CDR3 protein is CASSHPNQPQHF. In DNA form, the CDR3 reads TGCGCCAGCAGTCACCCGAATCAGCCCCAGCATTTT.

This clone was seen just once. V usage is TRBV20-1 and J usage is TRBJ1-2, with unresolved D. CDR3 length equals 10 residues. V was shortened by 5 bases and J by 7 bases, with 8 bases between the two germline ends. Germline-derived CDR1 and CDR2 are DFQATT and SNEGSKA (reference sequence). CDR3 region: CSASPFGYTF. CDR3 nucleotide sequence: TGCAGTGCTTCCCCGTTTGGCTACACCTTC.

V usage is TRBV11-2 and J usage is TRBJ1-2; possible D gene TRBD1, 5 bases. The CDR3 has 14 residues. Germline V gives CDR1 SGHAT, CDR2 FQNNGV. Trimming took off 4 bases at V and 3 bases at J, with 12 bases between the two ends. CDR3 DNA: TGTGCCAGCAGCTCCTCCCGAGGGGACTATGGCTACACCTTC. This encodes CASSSSRGDYGYTF.

The chain recombines TRBV5-1 with TRBJ1-1; TRBD1 matches at 8 bases. CDR3 size: 15 residues. V shed 0 bases, J shed 3 bases, and the junction held 4 bases outside the gene matches. From germline, CDR1 is SGHRS and CDR2 YFSETQ. CDR3 protein: CASSLGTGRYTEAFF. CDR3 coding DNA: TGCGCCAGCAGCTTGGGGACAGGGAGGTACACTGAAGCTTTCTTT.

The gene calls are TRBV5-1 and TRBJ2-5; D tentatively reads TRBD1 or TRBD2 (6 bases each). Trimming shortened V by 7 bases and J by 5 bases, and 18 bases separated the two germline ends. Germline loops: CDR1 SGHRS, CDR2 YFSETQ. This CDR3 comprises 14 residues. DNA of the CDR3: TGCGCCAGCTCCCCTTGGGGGGCTCAGGAGACCCAGTACTTC. Encoded protein: CASSPWGAQETQYF.

The rearrangement joins TRBV5-4 to TRBJ2-2, with 8 bases that match TRBD2. V was pared by 3 bases and J by 5 bases, with 9 bases of the junction left unmatched. This CDR3 comprises 16 residues. Germline lookup yields CDR1 SGHNT and CDR2 YYREEE (reference sequence). The CDR3 bases are TGTGCCAGCAGCTCACATAGCGGGACGGTGACCGGGGAGCTGTTTTTT. It specifies CASSSHSGTVTGELFF. Using reference TRBV5-4 and TRBJ2-2 for the parts outside the CDR3, the full variable domain is ETGVTQSPTHLIKTRGQQVTLRCSSQSGHNTVSWYQQALGQGPQFIFQYYREEENGRGNFPPRFSGLQFPNYSSELNVNALELDDSALYLCASSSHSGTVTGELFFGEGSRLTVL.

This chain uses TRBV28 with TRBJ2-7; D unclear. This CDR3 comprises 11 residues. The germline CDR1 and CDR2 sequences are MDHEN and SYDVKM. V was shortened by 6 bases and J by 5 bases, with 8 bases between the two germline ends. The CDR3 protein is CASSRGHEQYF. In nucleotides, the CDR3 is TGTGCCAGCAGCCGTGGGCACGAGCAGTACTTC.

The CDR3 reads CASSARRETYNEQFF. DNA of the CDR3: TGTGCCAGCAGCGCACGGCGGGAGACCTACAATGAGCAGTTCTTC. J is TRBJ2-1 and V is TRBV9; 7 nucleotides agree with TRBD2. J was trimmed by 2 bases and V by 3 bases; bases with no gene match: 5. CDR3 length: 15 residues. Germline V gene sequence: CDR1 SGDLS, CDR2 YYNGEE.

The gene calls are TRBV9 and TRBJ2-1; unclear D gene. From germline, CDR1 is SGDLS and CDR2 YYNGEE. CDR3 length equals 15 residues. V was cut by 3 bases and J by 2 bases, with 12 bases left in between. CDR3 amino acids: CASSGILTTYNEQFF. Here the CDR3 DNA reads TGTGCCAGCAGCGGCATCCTGACCACCTACAATGAGCAGTTCTTC.

The rearrangement joins TRBV19 to TRBJ1-1; TRBD1 is a possible D gene (6 bases). The CDR3 contains 12 residues. V shed 6 bases and J shed 5 bases, with 10 bases lying between them. From germline, CDR1 is LNHDA and CDR2 SQIVND (reference sequence). The CDR3 here is CASRLQGTEAFF. CDR3 bases: TGTGCCAGTAGACTCCAGGGGACTGAAGCTTTCTTT.

This chain uses TRBV19 with TRBJ1-6; no definite D call. Germline V lookup: CDR1 LNHDA, CDR2 SQIVND (reference sequence). Trimming removed 3 bases from V and 9 bases from J, with 6 bases in between. The CDR3 sequence is 12 residues long. CDR3 in DNA: TGTGCCAGTAGTATTTTGGGTTCACCCCTCCACTTT. Amino acid sequence: CASSILGSPLHF.

J is TRBJ1-1 and V is TRBV7-2, with D perhaps TRBD1 (5 bases). The germline V gene encodes CDR1 SGHTA and CDR2 FQGNSA. The CDR3 contains 13 residues. Trimming stripped 5 bases from V and 1 base from J, with 8 bases between. CDR3 in DNA: TGTGCCAGCAGCCGGGGGACGAACACTGAAGCTTTCTTT. This encodes CASSRGTNTEAFF.

The chain couples TRBV6-1 to TRBJ1-4; unclear D gene. Germline V lookup: CDR1 MNHNS, CDR2 SASEGT. The CDR3 consists of 14 residues. The germline V and J ends were trimmed by 5 bases and 0 bases, with 7 bases remaining between them. The CDR3, as DNA: TGTGCCAGCAGTAACTCCGCAACTAATGAAAAACTGTTTTTT. This translates into CASSNSATNEKLFF.

The J gene is TRBJ2-2, the V gene TRBV5-1; D not certain. The CDR3 consists of 13 residues. Germline V gene sequence: CDR1 SGHRS, CDR2 YFSETQ. The V end lost 3 bases, the J end lost 8 bases, and 11 bases lay between the germline ends. CDR3 nucleotide sequence: TGCGCCAGCAGCTCCGACCCTTCGGGGGAGCTGTTTTTT. Translation: CASSSDPSGELFF.

The chain has TRBV29-1 and TRBJ2-3; D gene uncertain. The germline V gene encodes CDR1 SQVTM and CDR2 ANQGSEA. Trimming cost V 5 bases and J 6 bases, with 9 bases left between them. CDR3 length: 11 amino acids. The CDR3: CSVSSLDTQYF. The CDR3, as DNA: TGCAGCGTTTCAAGTTTGGATACGCAGTATTTT.

The V call is TRBV11-2, the J call TRBJ2-1; the D call may be TRBD1 or TRBD2 (5 bases each). The CDR3 is made up of 16 amino acids. Germline V lookup: CDR1 SGHAT, CDR2 FQNNGV. V was cut by 7 bases and J by 4 bases, with 20 bases left in between. The CDR3 here is CASTLGAGAEYNEQFF. For the CDR3, the DNA is TGTGCCAGCACCCTAGGGGCCGGGGCCGAATACAATGAGCAGTTCTTC.